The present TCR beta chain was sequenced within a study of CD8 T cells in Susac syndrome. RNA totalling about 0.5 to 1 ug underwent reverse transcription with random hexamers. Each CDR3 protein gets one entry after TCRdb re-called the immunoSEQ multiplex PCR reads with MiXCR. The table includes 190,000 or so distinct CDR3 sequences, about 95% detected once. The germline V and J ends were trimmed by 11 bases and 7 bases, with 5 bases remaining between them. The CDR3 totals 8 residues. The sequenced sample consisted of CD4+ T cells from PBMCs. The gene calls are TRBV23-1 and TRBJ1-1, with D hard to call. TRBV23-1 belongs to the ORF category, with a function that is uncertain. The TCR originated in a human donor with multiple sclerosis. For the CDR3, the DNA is TGCGCCGAGGGTGAAGCTTTCTTT. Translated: CAEGEAFF.